This TCR beta chain came from a study of OX40 agonist ivuxolimab in advanced cancers. Study-wide context: It was ivuxolimab, an agonistic anti-OX40 (CD134) antibody, that patients were treated with. Every patient in dose escalation had hepatocellular carcinoma, melanoma, renal cell or head and neck cancer. Six ivuxolimab dose levels, 0.01 to 10 mg/kg, were given intravenously every 2 weeks. The study, taken as a whole, reports: Some patients without response likewise showed low normalized clonal expansion.

Clones were read by immunoSEQ multiplex PCR, and TCRdb kept only the in-frame ones, dropping some. The sample lists 15,000 to 25,000 clones, more than 80% seen once, with 53% in the top ten. This clone was picked up a small number of times. Its specificity is unknown. Between the trimmed V and J ends, which lost 4 bases and 8 bases, there was a span of 11 bases. This CDR3 comprises 11 residues. Germline loops: CDR1 GTSNPN, CDR2 SVGIG (reference sequence). This receptor was taken from an adult with an advanced solid tumor such as melanoma, head and neck, liver or kidney cancer. The chain recombines TRBV30 with TRBJ1-2, with D unclear. This specimen consisted of CD4+ or CD8+ T cells sorted from blood, obtained in a trial of the OX40 agonist ivuxolimab. In DNA, the CDR3 is TGTGCCTGGATTAGGGAAGTGGGCTACACCTTC. This gives the protein CAWIREVGYTF. The full variable domain, completed using reference TRBV30 and TRBJ1-2, is SQTIHQWPATLVQPVGSPLSLECTVEGTSNPNLYWYRQAAGRGLQLLFYSVGIGQISSEVPQNLSASRPQDRQFILSSKKLLLSDSGFYLCAWIREVGYTFGSGTRLTVV.